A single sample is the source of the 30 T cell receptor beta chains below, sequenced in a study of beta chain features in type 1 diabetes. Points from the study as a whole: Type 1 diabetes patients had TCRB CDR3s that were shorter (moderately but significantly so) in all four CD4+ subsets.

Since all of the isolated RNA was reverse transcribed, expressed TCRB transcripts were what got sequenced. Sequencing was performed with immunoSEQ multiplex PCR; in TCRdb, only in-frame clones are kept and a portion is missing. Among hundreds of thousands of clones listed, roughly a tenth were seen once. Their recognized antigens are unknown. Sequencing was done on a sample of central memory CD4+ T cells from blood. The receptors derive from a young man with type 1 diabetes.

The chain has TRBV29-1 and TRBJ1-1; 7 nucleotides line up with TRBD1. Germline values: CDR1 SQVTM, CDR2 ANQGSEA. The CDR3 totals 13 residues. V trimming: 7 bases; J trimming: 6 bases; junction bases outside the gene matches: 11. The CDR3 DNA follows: TGCAGCGCTTCATGGGGGACAGCCTCTGAAGCTTTCTTT. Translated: CSASWGTASEAFF.

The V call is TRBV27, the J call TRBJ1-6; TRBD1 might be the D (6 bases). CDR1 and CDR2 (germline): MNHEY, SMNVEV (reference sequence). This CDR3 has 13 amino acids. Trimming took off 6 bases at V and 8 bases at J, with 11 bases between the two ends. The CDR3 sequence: CASRVQGDSPLHF. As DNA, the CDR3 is TGTGCCAGCAGGGTACAGGGTGATTCACCCCTCCACTTT.

The CDR3 here is CASRSPSGNYGYTF. CDR3 nucleotide sequence: TGCGCCAGCCGCTCCCCTAGTGGGAACTATGGCTACACCTTC. The chain couples TRBV10-2 to TRBJ1-2; D ambiguous. Trimming left V 8 bases short and J 2 bases short, with 15 bases between. The CDR3 consists of 14 residues. Germline V gives CDR1 WSHSY, CDR2 SAAADI.

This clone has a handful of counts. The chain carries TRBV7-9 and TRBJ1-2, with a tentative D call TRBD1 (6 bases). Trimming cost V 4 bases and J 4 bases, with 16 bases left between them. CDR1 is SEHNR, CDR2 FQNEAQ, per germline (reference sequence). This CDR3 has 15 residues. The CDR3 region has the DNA TGTGCCAGCAGCTCAGCAGACAGGACATCCTATGGCTACACCTTC. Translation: CASSSADRTSYGYTF.

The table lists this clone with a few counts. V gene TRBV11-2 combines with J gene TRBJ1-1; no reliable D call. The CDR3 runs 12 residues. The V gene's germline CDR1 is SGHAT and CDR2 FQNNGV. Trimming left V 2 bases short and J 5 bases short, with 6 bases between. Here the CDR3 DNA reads TGTGCCAGCAGCTTACAGTTTACTGAAGCTTTCTTT. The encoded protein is CASSLQFTEAFF.

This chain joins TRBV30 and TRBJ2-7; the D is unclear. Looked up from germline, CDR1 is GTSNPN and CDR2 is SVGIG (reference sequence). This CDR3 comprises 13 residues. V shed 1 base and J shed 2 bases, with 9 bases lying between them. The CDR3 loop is CAWSDQTAYEQYF. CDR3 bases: TGTGCCTGGAGTGATCAGACTGCCTACGAGCAGTACTTC.

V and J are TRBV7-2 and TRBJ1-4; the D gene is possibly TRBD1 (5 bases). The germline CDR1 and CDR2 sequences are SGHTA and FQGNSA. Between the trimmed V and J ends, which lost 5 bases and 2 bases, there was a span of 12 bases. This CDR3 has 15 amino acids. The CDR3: CASSVNWGTNEKLFF. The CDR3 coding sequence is TGTGCCAGCAGCGTAAACTGGGGGACTAATGAAAAACTGTTTTTT.

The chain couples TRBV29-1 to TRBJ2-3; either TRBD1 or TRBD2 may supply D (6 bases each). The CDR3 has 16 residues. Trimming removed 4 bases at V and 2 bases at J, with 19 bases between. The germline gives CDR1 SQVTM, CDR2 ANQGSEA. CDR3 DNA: TGCAGCGTTGGGGCCATCCGAGGGGGGTACACAGATACGCAGTATTTT. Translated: CSVGAIRGGYTDTQYF.

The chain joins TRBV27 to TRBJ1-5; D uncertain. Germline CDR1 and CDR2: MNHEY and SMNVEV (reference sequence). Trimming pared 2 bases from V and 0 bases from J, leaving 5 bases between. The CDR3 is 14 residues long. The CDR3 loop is CASSLMGSNQPQHF. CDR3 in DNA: TGTGCCAGCAGTTTAATGGGTAGCAATCAGCCCCAGCATTTT.

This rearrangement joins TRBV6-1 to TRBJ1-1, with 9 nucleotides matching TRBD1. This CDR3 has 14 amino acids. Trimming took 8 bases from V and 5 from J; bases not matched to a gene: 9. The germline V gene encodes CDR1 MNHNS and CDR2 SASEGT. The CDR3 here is CASPAGTGWTEAFF. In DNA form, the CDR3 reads TGTGCCAGCCCCGCAGGGACAGGGTGGACTGAAGCTTTCTTT.

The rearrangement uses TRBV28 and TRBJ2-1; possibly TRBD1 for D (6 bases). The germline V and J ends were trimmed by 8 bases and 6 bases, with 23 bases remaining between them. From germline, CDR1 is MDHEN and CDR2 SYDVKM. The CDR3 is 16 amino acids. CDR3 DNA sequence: TGTGCCAGCTCTTTAATACAGGGTCCCAGGGGCAATGAGCAGTTCTTC. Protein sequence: CASSLIQGPRGNEQFF.

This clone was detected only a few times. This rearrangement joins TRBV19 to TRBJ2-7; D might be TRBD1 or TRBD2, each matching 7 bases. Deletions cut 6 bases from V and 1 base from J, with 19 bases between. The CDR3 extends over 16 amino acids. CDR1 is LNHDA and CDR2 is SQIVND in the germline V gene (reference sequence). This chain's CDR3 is CASSTLARGGSYEQYF. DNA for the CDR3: TGTGCCAGTAGCACCCTTGCCAGGGGGGGTTCCTACGAGCAGTACTTC.

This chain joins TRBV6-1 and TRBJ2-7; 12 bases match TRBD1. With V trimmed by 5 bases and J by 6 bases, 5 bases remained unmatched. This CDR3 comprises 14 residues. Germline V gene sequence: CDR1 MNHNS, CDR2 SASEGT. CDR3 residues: CASSPGQGAVEQYF. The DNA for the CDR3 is TGTGCCAGCAGTCCGGGACAGGGGGCTGTCGAGCAGTACTTC.

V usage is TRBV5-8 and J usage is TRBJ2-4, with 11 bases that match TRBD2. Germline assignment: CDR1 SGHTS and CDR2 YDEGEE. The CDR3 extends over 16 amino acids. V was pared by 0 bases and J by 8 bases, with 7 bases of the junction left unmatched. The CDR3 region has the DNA TGTGCCAGCAGCTTGGTCCTAGCGGGGGGTGTTGACATTCAGTACTTC. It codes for CASSLVLAGGVDIQYF.

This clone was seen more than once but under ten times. CDR3 protein: CASSLLGNTGELFF. CDR3 nucleotide sequence: TGCGCCAGCAGCCTGCTGGGGAACACCGGGGAGCTGTTTTTT. The rearrangement joins TRBV4-3 to TRBJ2-2; D unresolved. The CDR3 covers 14 residues. Between the trimmed V and J ends, which lost 4 bases and 1 base, there was a span of 7 bases. CDR1 and CDR2 from the germline V gene are LGHNA and YSLEER.

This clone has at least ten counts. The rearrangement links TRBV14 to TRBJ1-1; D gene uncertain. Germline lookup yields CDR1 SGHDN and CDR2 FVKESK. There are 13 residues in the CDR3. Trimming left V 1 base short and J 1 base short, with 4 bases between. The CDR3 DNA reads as TGTGCCAGCAGCCAAGTGGGGAACACTGAAGCTTTCTTT. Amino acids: CASSQVGNTEAFF.

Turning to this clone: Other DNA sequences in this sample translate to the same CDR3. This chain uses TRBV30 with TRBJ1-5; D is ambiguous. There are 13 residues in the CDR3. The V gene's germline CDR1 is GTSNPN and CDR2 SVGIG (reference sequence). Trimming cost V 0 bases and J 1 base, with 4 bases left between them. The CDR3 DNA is TGTGCCTGGAGTGTACAAAGCAATCAGCCCCAGCATTTT. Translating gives CAWSVQSNQPQHF.

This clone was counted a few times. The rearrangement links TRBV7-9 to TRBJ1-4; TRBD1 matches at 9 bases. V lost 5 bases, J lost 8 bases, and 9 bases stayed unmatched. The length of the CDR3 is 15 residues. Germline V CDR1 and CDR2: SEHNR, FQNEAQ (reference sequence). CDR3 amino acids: CASSRNGQGNEKLFF. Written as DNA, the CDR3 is TGTGCCAGCAGCCGTAACGGACAGGGGAACGAAAAACTGTTTTTT.

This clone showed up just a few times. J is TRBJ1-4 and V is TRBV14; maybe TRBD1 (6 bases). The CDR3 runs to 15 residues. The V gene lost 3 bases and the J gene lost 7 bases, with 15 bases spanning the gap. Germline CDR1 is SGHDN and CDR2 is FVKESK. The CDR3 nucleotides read TGTGCCAGCAGCCAGGCCGGGGGGCGCAGTGAAAAACTGTTTTTT. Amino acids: CASSQAGGRSEKLFF.

CDR3 sequence (DNA): TGTGCCAGCAGTGAGAACCCGGATGAAAAACTGTTTTTT. It encodes CASSENPDEKLFF. The chain has TRBV2 and TRBJ1-4, with unresolved D. Germline assignment: CDR1 SNHLY and CDR2 FYNNEI. This CDR3 has 13 amino acids. V gave up 3 bases and J gave up 6 bases, with 8 bases separating them.

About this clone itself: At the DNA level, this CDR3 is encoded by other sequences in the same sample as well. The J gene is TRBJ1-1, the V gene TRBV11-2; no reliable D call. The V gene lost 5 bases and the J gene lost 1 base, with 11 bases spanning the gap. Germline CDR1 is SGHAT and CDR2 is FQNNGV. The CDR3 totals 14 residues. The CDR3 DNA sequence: TGTGCCAGCAGCCCAAGCACGGGGAACACTGAAGCTTTCTTT. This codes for CASSPSTGNTEAFF.

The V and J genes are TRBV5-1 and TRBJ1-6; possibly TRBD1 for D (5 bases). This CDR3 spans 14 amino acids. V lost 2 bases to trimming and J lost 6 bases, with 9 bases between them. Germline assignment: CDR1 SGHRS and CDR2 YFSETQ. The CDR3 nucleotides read TGCGCCAGCAGCTTCAACGGGGCTAATTCACCCCTCCACTTT. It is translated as CASSFNGANSPLHF.

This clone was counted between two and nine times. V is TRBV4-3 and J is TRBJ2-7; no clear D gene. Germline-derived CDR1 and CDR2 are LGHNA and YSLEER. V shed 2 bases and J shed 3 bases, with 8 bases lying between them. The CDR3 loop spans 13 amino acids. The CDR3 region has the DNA TGCGCCAGCAGCCAACAGTTGGGCTACGAGCAGTACTTC. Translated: CASSQQLGYEQYF.

This CDR3 is CASSPGLAGGPAEIETQYF. The CDR3 DNA is TGTGCCAGCAGCCCTGGGCTAGCGGGGGGCCCTGCCGAAATTGAGACCCAGTACTTC. This chain connects TRBV11-2 to TRBJ2-5; 11 bases map to TRBD2. The CDR3 has 19 residues. The V gene's germline CDR1 is SGHAT and CDR2 FQNNGV. After removal of 5 bases from V and 5 bases from J, the junction contained 19 bases not matched to a gene.

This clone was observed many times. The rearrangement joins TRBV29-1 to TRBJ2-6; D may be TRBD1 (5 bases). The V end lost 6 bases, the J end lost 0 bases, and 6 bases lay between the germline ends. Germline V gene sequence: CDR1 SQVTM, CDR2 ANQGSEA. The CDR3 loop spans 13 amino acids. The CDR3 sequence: CSVQGSGANVLTF. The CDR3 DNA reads TGCAGCGTCCAGGGCTCTGGGGCCAACGTCCTGACTTTC.

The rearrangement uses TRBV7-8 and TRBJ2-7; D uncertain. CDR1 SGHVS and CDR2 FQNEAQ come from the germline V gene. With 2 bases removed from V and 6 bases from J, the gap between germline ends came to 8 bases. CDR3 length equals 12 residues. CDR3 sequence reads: CASSLYGGEQYF. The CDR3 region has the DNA TGTGCCAGCAGCTTATATGGTGGCGAGCAGTACTTC. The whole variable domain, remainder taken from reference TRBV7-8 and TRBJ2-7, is GAGVSQSPRYKVAKRGQDVALRCDPISGHVSLFWYQQALGQGPEFLTYFQNEAQLDKSGLPSDRFFAERPEGSVSTLKIQRTQQEDSAVYLCASSLYGGEQYFGPGTRLTVT.

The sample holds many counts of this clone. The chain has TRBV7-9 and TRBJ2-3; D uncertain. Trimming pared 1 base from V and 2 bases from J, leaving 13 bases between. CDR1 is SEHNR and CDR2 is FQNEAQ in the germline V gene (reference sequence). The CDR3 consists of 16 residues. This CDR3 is CASSLGISTNTDTQYF. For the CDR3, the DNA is TGTGCCAGCAGCTTAGGGATCAGTACAAACACAGATACGCAGTATTTT.

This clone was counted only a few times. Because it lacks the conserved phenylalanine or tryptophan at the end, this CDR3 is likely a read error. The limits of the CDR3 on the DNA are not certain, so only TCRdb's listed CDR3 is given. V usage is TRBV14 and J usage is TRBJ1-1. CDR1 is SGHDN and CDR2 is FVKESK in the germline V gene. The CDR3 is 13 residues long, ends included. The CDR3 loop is CASSPRNIGGPAV.

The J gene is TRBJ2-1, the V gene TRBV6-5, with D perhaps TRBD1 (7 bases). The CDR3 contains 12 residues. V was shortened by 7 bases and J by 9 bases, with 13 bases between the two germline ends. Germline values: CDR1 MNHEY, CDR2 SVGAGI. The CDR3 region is CASTRQGGEQFF. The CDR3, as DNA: TGTGCCAGCACTCGACAGGGAGGTGAGCAGTTCTTC.

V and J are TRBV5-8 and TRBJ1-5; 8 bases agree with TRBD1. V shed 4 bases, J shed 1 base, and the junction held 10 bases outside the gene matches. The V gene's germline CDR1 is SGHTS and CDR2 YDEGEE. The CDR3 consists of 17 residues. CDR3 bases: TGTGCCAGCAGCCCTCGGACAGGGTACGGCAGCAATCAGCCCCAGCATTTT. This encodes CASSPRTGYGSNQPQHF.